A single sample gave rise to the 24 T cell receptor beta chains below, sequenced in a study of T cells in Graves' hyperthyroidism and ophthalmopathy. RNA transcripts were the template for amplifying TCR beta CDR3 regions. Researchers ran a first-round RT-PCR on the TCR CDR3 using the HTBI primer set. From the multiplex PCR reads, TCRdb called clonotypes with MiXCR, one entry per CDR3 protein. The sample lists around 420,000 distinct CDR3 sequences, about 15% occurring once. The sequencing input was blood. Source of these receptors: a woman aged 18-29 years with Graves' hyperthyroidism.

The table lists this clonotype with a few counts. The chain combines TRBV11-2 with TRBJ2-7; D tentatively reads TRBD1 or TRBD2 (5 bases each). Trimming shortened V by 5 bases and J by 7 bases, and 21 bases separated the two germline ends. The CDR3 runs to 15 residues. The germline CDR1 and CDR2 sequences are SGHAT and FQNNGV. The CDR3 bases are TGTGCCAGCAGCCCAGTAGGGACCGTGGTGGGGGAGCAGTACTTC. Protein: CASSPVGTVVGEQYF.

This clonotype was counted between two and nine times. The chain employs TRBV6-2 or TRBV6-3 and TRBJ1-1; D ambiguous. Trimming stripped 5 bases from V and 0 bases from J, with 25 bases between. Germline CDR1 reads MNHEY; CDR2 reads SVGEGT. The CDR3 is 19 residues long. The CDR3 here is CASSPSRNTFRIMNTEAFF. The CDR3 DNA is TGTGCCAGCAGTCCCAGCCGAAATACGTTCAGGATCATGAACACTGAAGCTTTCTTT.

The V gene is TRBV9, the J gene TRBJ2-3; 8 bases align to TRBD2. This CDR3 comprises 17 residues. Germline CDR1 SGDLS, CDR2 YYNGEE. V dropped 1 base and J dropped 0; count of bases not matched to a gene: 7. CDR3 coding DNA: TGTGCCAGCAGCGTACGAAGCGGGGGAGCTAGCACAGATACGCAGTATTTT. Translation: CASSVRSGGASTDTQYF.

A word on this clonotype: A much larger clonotype is one base distant, so this may be a read error. J is TRBJ1-4 and V is TRBV7-2; the match to TRBD1 covers 9 bases. The CDR3 extends over 15 amino acids. Germline trimming cut 5 bases from V and 10 bases from J; bases unmatched to any gene: 11. Germline CDR1 is SGHTA and CDR2 is FQGNSA. CDR3 sequence (DNA): TGTGCCAGCAGCGGGGGGGACAGGGACCGTGGAAAACTGTTTTTT. Translated, it gives CASSGGDRDRGKLFF.

In its sample, this clonotype was seen many times. The V gene is TRBV20-1, the J gene TRBJ2-1, with 9 bases that match TRBD2. The CDR3 covers 14 residues. J lost 4 bases, V lost 6 bases, and 7 bases had no gene match. Germline CDR1 is DFQATT and CDR2 is SNEGSKA (reference sequence). The CDR3 coding sequence is TGCAGTGCCGGTGGGCTAGCGGGATACAATGAGCAGTTCTTC. Its protein is CSAGGLAGYNEQFF.

The V and J genes are TRBV12-3 or TRBV12-4 and TRBJ1-2, with D tentatively TRBD1 (6 bases). CDR3 size: 14 residues. Trimming took 4 bases from V and 4 from J, leaving 13 bases between them. The CDR3 reads CASSSRTVSYGYTF. The DNA of the CDR3 is TGTGCCAGCAGTTCAAGGACAGTTAGCTATGGCTACACCTTC.

The CDR3 DNA reads TGTGCCAGCAGTTACGCTGCGGGGGGGCAAGAGACCCAGTACTTC. It encodes CASSYAAGGQETQYF. The rearrangement joins TRBV6-5 to TRBJ2-5; 9 bases agree with TRBD2. Germline CDR1 MNHEY, CDR2 SVGAGI. The V segment lost 2 bases and the J segment 2 bases; nucleotides outside the gene matches: 3. The CDR3 loop spans 15 amino acids.

This clonotype came up many times. This chain connects TRBV15 to TRBJ2-7, with D perhaps TRBD1 or TRBD2 (5 bases each). The CDR3 totals 13 residues. Germline V gene sequence: CDR1 LNHNV, CDR2 YYDKDF (reference sequence). Trimming took 4 bases from V and 3 from J, leaving 10 bases between them. In DNA form, the CDR3 reads TGTGCCACCAGCACCCGGGACCACTACGAGCAGTACTTC. Translation: CATSTRDHYEQYF.

This clonotype was counted at least ten times. The gene calls are TRBV28 and TRBJ1-1; 8 bases map to TRBD1. The CDR3 consists of 12 residues. V dropped 5 bases and J dropped 10; count of bases not matched to a gene: 6. Germline V gives CDR1 MDHEN, CDR2 SYDVKM. Here the CDR3 reads CASSATGGRAFF. As DNA, the CDR3 is TGTGCCAGCAGTGCTACAGGGGGGAGAGCTTTCTTT. Filled out from reference TRBV28 and TRBJ1-1, the complete variable domain reads DVKVTQSSRYLVKRTGEKVFLECVQDMDHENMFWYRQDPGLGLRLIYFSYDVKMKEKGDIPEGYSVSREKKERFSLILESASTNQTSMYLCASSATGGRAFFGQGTRLTVV.

This clonotype was observed at least ten times. The chain couples TRBV12-3 or TRBV12-4 to TRBJ2-3; D gene unclear. This CDR3 is built from 13 residues. Trimming left V 6 bases short and J 5 bases short, with 12 bases between. CDR3 loop: CASSPNTGDTQYF. The CDR3 nucleotides are TGTGCCAGCAGCCCCAACACGGGAGATACGCAGTATTTT.

The chain is built from TRBV4-3 and TRBJ1-4; TRBD1 matches at 10 bases. After removal of 0 bases from V and 5 bases from J, the junction contained 3 bases not matched to a gene. This CDR3 is 16 amino acids long. Germline CDR1 and CDR2: LGHNA and YSLEER. The CDR3 bases are TGCGCCAGCAGCCAAGAGGGGGGACAGGGGAATGAAAAACTGTTTTTT. This encodes CASSQEGGQGNEKLFF.

This clonotype came up many times. CDR3 in amino acids: CASSGQGAVQTQYF. In DNA, the CDR3 is TGTGCCAGCAGTGGACAGGGTGCCGTCCAGACCCAGTACTTC. The V and J genes are TRBV28 and TRBJ2-5; the match to TRBD1 covers 8 bases. The germline V gene has CDR1 MDHEN and CDR2 SYDVKM. CDR3 length: 14 amino acids. The V segment lost 5 bases and the J segment 6 bases; nucleotides outside the gene matches: 8.

This clonotype was seen ten or more times. The J gene is TRBJ2-3, the V gene TRBV11-2; D possibly uses TRBD1 or TRBD2 (6 bases each). V was trimmed by 5 bases and J by 1 base, leaving 10 bases between them. This CDR3 has 14 amino acids. Germline CDR1 SGHAT, CDR2 FQNNGV. The CDR3 reads CASSVRGGTDTQYF. As DNA, the CDR3 is TGTGCCAGCAGCGTAAGGGGGGGCACAGATACGCAGTATTTT. The full variable domain, its missing parts supplied by reference TRBV11-2 and TRBJ2-3, is EAGVAQSPRYKIIEKRQSVAFWCNPISGHATLYWYQQILGQGPKLLIQFQNNGVVDDSQLPKDRFSAERLKGVDSTLKIQPAKLEDSAVYLCASSVRGGTDTQYFGPGTRLTVL.

This clonotype was observed many times. V gene TRBV2 combines with J gene TRBJ1-1; D remains ambiguous. V was cut by 3 bases and J by 0 bases, with 11 bases left in between. This CDR3 has 15 amino acids. From germline, CDR1 is SNHLY and CDR2 FYNNEI. CDR3 bases: TGTGCCAGCAGTGATGCAGAAAGGATGAACACTGAAGCTTTCTTT. Amino acid sequence: CASSDAERMNTEAFF.

As to this clonotype: The germline gene is not matched at one end of the junction; a read error may be the cause. V usage is TRBV3-1 and J usage is TRBJ1-2, with a possible D match to TRBD1 (5 bases). Germline V gene sequence: CDR1 LGHDT, CDR2 YNNKEL (reference sequence). This CDR3 spans 13 amino acids. This chain's CDR3 is CASGHRGATGYTF. The CDR3 coding sequence is TGTGCCAGCGGCCACAGAGGGGCGACCGGCTACACCTTC. The whole variable domain, filled in from reference TRBV3-1 and TRBJ1-2, reads DTAVSQTPKYLVTQMGNDKSIKCEQNLGHDTMYWYKQDSKKFLKIMFSYNNKELIINETVPNRFSPKSPDKAHLNLHINSLELGDSAVYFCASGHRGATGYTFGSGTRLTVV.

This clonotype was detected ten times or more. The V and J genes are TRBV5-1 and TRBJ2-3; maybe TRBD2 (6 bases). Trimming stripped 4 bases from V and 0 bases from J, with 15 bases between. The CDR3 runs 16 residues. CDR1 SGHRS and CDR2 YFSETQ come from the germline V gene. This chain's CDR3 is CASSLNGGPSTDTQYF. Here the CDR3 DNA reads TGCGCCAGCAGCCTTAACGGGGGTCCTAGCACAGATACGCAGTATTTT. Full variable domain (rest looked up from reference TRBV5-1 and TRBJ2-3): KAGVTQTPRYLIKTRGQQVTLSCSPISGHRSVSWYQQTPGQGLQFLFEYFSETQRNKGNFPGRFSGRQFSNSRSEMNVSTLELGDSALYLCASSLNGGPSTDTQYFGPGTRLTVL.

This clonotype was detected many times. The J gene is TRBJ2-7, the V gene TRBV7-9; 15 nucleotides line up with TRBD2. CDR3 size: 17 residues. J was trimmed by 5 bases and V by 4 bases; bases with no gene match: 9. CDR1 and CDR2 from the germline V gene are SEHNR and FQNEAQ (reference sequence). The CDR3 is CASSSRTSGGADDEQYF. The CDR3 nucleotides read TGTGCCAGCAGCTCCCGGACTAGCGGGGGGGCTGATGACGAGCAGTACTTC.

The chain uses TRBV6-1 and TRBJ2-5; D not resolved. The CDR3 is made up of 14 amino acids. Germline CDR1 reads MNHNS; CDR2 reads SASEGT. V lost 6 bases and J lost 5, with 16 bases in between. The DNA for the CDR3 is TGTGCCAGCAGAAAGTTGAACCTCGGGGAGACCCAGTACTTC. It specifies CASRKLNLGETQYF.

Many counts were recorded for this clonotype. An end of the junction differs from the germline gene, which may be a read error. V is TRBV20-1 and J is TRBJ2-4, with 7 bases aligning to TRBD1. The germline gives CDR1 DFQATT, CDR2 SNEGSKA (reference sequence). The CDR3 has 16 residues. In nucleotides, the CDR3 is TGCAGTGCCAGAGGGACAGCGAGTCGTAGTCTGGACATTCAGTACTTC. It yields the protein CSARGTASRSLDIQYF.

The chain is built from TRBV10-3 and TRBJ2-1; 7 bases are a match to TRBD2. Germline V gene sequence: CDR1 ENHRY, CDR2 SYGVKD. V was pared by 10 bases and J by 6 bases, with 12 bases of the junction left unmatched. CDR3 length: 14 amino acids. CDR3 loop: CANSPGRELNEQFF. The CDR3 DNA is TGTGCCAACAGCCCGGGGCGGGAGCTCAATGAGCAGTTCTTC.

The chain carries TRBV20-1 and TRBJ1-4, with D uncertain. The germline V gene has CDR1 DFQATT and CDR2 SNEGSKA (reference sequence). This CDR3 spans 15 amino acids. V was trimmed by 0 bases and J by 8 bases, leaving 16 bases between them. CDR3 in DNA: TGCAGTGCTAGAGATCTATTTGGATCGGGGGAAAAACTGTTTTTT. Residues: CSARDLFGSGEKLFF.

This clonotype was recorded only once. Possible read error: a much larger clone is one base away. The chain joins TRBV11-3 to TRBJ2-5; 8 bases line up with TRBD2. Germline values: CDR1 SGHNT, CDR2 YENEEA. This CDR3 spans 15 amino acids. Unmatched junction bases numbered 12, after V lost 7 bases and J lost 5 bases. Here the CDR3 DNA reads TGTGCCAGCAACCCTCTGGCGGGGGGATGGGAGACCCAGTACTTC. Translating it yields CASNPLAGGWETQYF. The full variable domain, in which reference TRBV11-3 and TRBJ2-5 provide the parts outside the CDR3, is EAGVVQSPRYKIIEKKQPVAFWCNPISGHNTLYWYLQNLGQGPELLIRYENEEAVDDSQLPKDRFSAERLKGVDSTLKIQPAELGDSAVYLCASNPLAGGWETQYFGPGTRLLVL.

This clonotype came up many times. The chain has TRBV18 and TRBJ2-1; the match to TRBD2 covers 7 bases. Germline CDR1 reads KGHSH; CDR2 reads LQKENI. The trim removed 3 bases at V and 7 bases at J, leaving 9 bases unmatched. The CDR3 totals 15 residues. The CDR3 is CASSPVTGGWNEQFF. DNA of the CDR3: TGTGCCAGCTCACCCGTGACGGGAGGTTGGAATGAGCAGTTCTTC.

Many counts were recorded for this clonotype. V usage is TRBV6-2 or TRBV6-3 and J usage is TRBJ1-5, with a weak D call TRBD1 (5 bases). Trimming removed 4 bases at V and 5 bases at J, with 12 bases between. Per the germline V gene, CDR1 is MNHEY and CDR2 is SVGEGT. This CDR3 region has 14 residues. CDR3: CASSSTGTHQPQHF. CDR3 nucleotides: TGTGCCAGCAGTTCTACCGGGACCCATCAGCCCCAGCATTTT.